These 4 T cell receptor beta chains share one sample of origin, sequenced in a study of human versus mouse CDR3 diversity and MHC coevolution. The repertoire was sequenced with immunoSEQ multiplex PCR; TCRdb's copy has only in-frame clones and lacks some. The sample gives about 77,000 clones, just under 95% of which show up once; less than 0.16% is in the top ten. Sequences were obtained from naive CD4+ T cells from blood. Subset specified: CD45RO-negative CD62L-positive naive CD4 T cells. These receptors were taken from a person aged 25 to 69 in good health.

This clone was seen once. The chain couples TRBV19 to TRBJ2-2, with 7 bases that match TRBD1. Germline V gene lookup returns CDR1 LNHDA and CDR2 SQIVND (reference sequence). CDR3 length: 17 residues. The J segment lost 5 bases and the V segment lost 1 base, leaving 10 bases of the junction unmatched. The CDR3 nucleotides read TGTGCCAGTAGTATAGCCGATGACAGGGTTTGGACCGGGGAGCTGTTTTTT. This gives the protein CASSIADDRVWTGELFF.

The gene calls are TRBV20-1 and TRBJ2-7; 8 nucleotides match TRBD2. The CDR3 is 11 amino acids. J gave up 10 bases and V 4 bases, and 6 bases lay outside the gene matches. In germline, CDR1 is DFQATT, CDR2 SNEGSKA (reference sequence). The CDR3 protein is CSATGTSPQYF. The CDR3 DNA reads TGCAGTGCTACAGGGACTAGTCCTCAGTACTTC.

To note about this clone: This CDR3 fails to terminate in the conserved phenylalanine or tryptophan, so it likely reflects a read error. The J gene is TRBJ1-2, the V gene TRBV5-4; 11 bases are a match to TRBD1. The junction had 9 bases not matched to a gene; V was cut back by 6 bases and J by 5 bases. The CDR3 sequence is 15 residues long. Germline CDR1 is SGHNT and CDR2 is YYREEE (reference sequence). The CDR3 DNA follows: TGTGCCAGCAACCAGGACGGACAGGGGGCATATGGCTACACCCTC. Translating it yields CASNQDGQGAYGYTL.

This chain's CDR3 is CASSSGTRNYEQYF. CDR3 DNA: TGTGCCAGCAGTTCCGGGACAAGAAACTACGAGCAGTACTTC. The chain combines TRBV28 with TRBJ2-7; weak D call: TRBD1 (6 bases). V was pared by 4 bases and J by 3 bases, with 13 bases between. This CDR3 spans 14 amino acids. Germline V gene sequence: CDR1 MDHEN, CDR2 SYDVKM.